One sample yielded the 2 T cell receptor beta chains listed below, sequenced in a study of blood T cell repertoires in COVID-19. Profiled with immunoSEQ multiplex PCR; TCRdb holds only in-frame clones, not every one. This repertoire shows roughly 390,000 clones, approximately 89% found once; its top ten account for less than 11%. The material sequenced was peripheral blood. Receptors were obtained from a woman between 25 and 40 years old with COVID-19, enrolled during active disease.

V usage is TRBV4-1 and J usage is TRBJ2-7; 10 positions agree with TRBD2. This CDR3 is built from 15 residues. Germline V lookup: CDR1 MGHRA, CDR2 YSYEKL. V lost 4 bases to trimming and J lost 12 bases; unmatched junction nucleotides: 15. CDR3 loop: CASSPQIGLAADRYF. The CDR3 nucleotides read TGCGCCAGCAGCCCCCAAATAGGACTAGCGGCGGACAGGTACTTC.

The chain is built from TRBV4-1 and TRBJ2-7; TRBD2 matches 11 bases. V lost 0 bases to trimming and J lost 3 bases; unmatched junction nucleotides: 13. Looked up from germline, CDR1 is MGHRA and CDR2 is YSYEKL. The CDR3 length is 19 residues. As DNA, the CDR3 is TGCGCCAGCAGCCAAGATCCCGGGACTAGCGGAGGGAGGCACTACGAGCAGTACTTC. It translates to CASSQDPGTSGGRHYEQYF.